What follows is one TCR beta chain and its context. Antigen specificity is unknown. This sample is drawn from a study of cytomegalovirus exposure and HLA in healthy donors. Findings of the study overall: One variant, a missense change in DCLRE1C, was linked in a later analysis to TCR beta V- and J-gene trimming. A previous analysis found most TCR beta V segments productive roughly 90% or roughly 30% of the time. More than 15,000 TCR beta sequences were associated with HLA alleles at 0.05 false discovery rate in a later analysis. The study recorded fewer than 200 TCR beta chains that were cytomegalovirus-associated.

In germline, CDR1 is SGHRS, CDR2 YFSETQ. Trimming at V came to 0 bases and at J to 4 bases, leaving 10 bases not matched to a gene. The CDR3 spans 16 residues. PCR used 60 Vbeta primers and 13 Jbeta primers. Profiling relied on immunoSEQ multiplex PCR, and the TCRdb table lists in-frame clones only, not all of them. The sample holds about 98,000 clones, roughly 76% seen once. The chain employs TRBV5-1 and TRBJ2-7; 7 bases are a match to TRBD1. The sequenced material came from PBMCs. This receptor was obtained from a man in his fifties or sixties in good health and CMV-seronegative. CDR3 amino acids: CASSLVGDSAFYEQYF. DNA of the CDR3: TGCGCCAGCAGCTTGGTAGGGGACAGTGCGTTTTACGAGCAGTACTTC.